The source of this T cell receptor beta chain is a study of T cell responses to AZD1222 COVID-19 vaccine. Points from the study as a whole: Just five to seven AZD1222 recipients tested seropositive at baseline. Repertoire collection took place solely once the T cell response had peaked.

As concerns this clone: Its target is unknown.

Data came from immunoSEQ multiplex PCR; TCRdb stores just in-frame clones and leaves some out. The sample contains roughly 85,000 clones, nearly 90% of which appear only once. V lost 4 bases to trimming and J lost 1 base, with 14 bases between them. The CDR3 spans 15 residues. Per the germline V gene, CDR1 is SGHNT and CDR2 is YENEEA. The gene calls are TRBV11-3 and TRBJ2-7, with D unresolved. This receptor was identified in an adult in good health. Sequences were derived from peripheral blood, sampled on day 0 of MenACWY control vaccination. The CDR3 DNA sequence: TGTGCCAGCAGCTCTTCAATGGCAGCTTCCTACGAGCAGTACTTC. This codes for CASSSSMAASYEQYF.